Following are 29 T cell receptor beta chains from one sample sequenced in a study of blood T cell repertoires in COVID-19. Sequenced by immunoSEQ multiplex PCR; TCRdb stores in-frame clones only, minus some. The sample holds 100,000 or so clones; just over 90% are singletons and the top ten take more than 0.85%. Source material: peripheral blood. The receptors here all came from a man aged 55 to 70 with acute or convalescent COVID-19.

CDR3 amino acids: CASRPMTGQGAYYGYTF. Written as DNA, the CDR3 is TGTGCCAGCAGACCCATGACGGGACAGGGGGCTTACTATGGCTACACCTTC. The rearrangement joins TRBV27 to TRBJ1-2, with 12 positions matching TRBD1. Germline assignment: CDR1 MNHEY and CDR2 SMNVEV (reference sequence). The junction had 11 bases not matched to a gene; V was cut back by 6 bases and J by 3 bases. The CDR3 has 17 residues.

This sequence joins TRBV28 and TRBJ1-5, with D possibly TRBD1 on 6 matching bases. Germline CDR1 is MDHEN and CDR2 is SYDVKM. V gave up 5 bases and J gave up 5 bases, with 19 bases separating them. The CDR3 extends over 16 amino acids. CDR3 bases: TGTGCCAGCAGTATTTGGCGGGGGGCTTTGGATCAGCCCCAGCATTTT. Protein: CASSIWRGALDQPQHF.

The chain joins TRBV5-4 to TRBJ1-2; D remains unclear. The CDR3 consists of 15 residues. Germline V gene lookup returns CDR1 SGHNT and CDR2 YYREEE (reference sequence). Trimming took 4 bases from V and 8 from J, leaving 21 bases between them. In nucleotides, the CDR3 is TGTGCCAGCAGCGGTGACTTACAATCATTGGTGGGCTACACCTTC. Translated, it gives CASSGDLQSLVGYTF. Using reference TRBV5-4 and TRBJ1-2 for the parts outside the CDR3, the full variable domain is ETGVTQSPTHLIKTRGQQVTLRCSSQSGHNTVSWYQQALGQGPQFIFQYYREEENGRGNFPPRFSGLQFPNYSSELNVNALELDDSALYLCASSGDLQSLVGYTFGSGTRLTVV.

The V gene is TRBV2, the J gene TRBJ2-1, with TRBD2 matching 8 bases. J lost 1 base, V lost 3 bases, and 5 bases had no gene match. Germline V gives CDR1 SNHLY, CDR2 FYNNEI. CDR3 size: 16 residues. This CDR3 is CASSDPAGDSYNEQFF. The CDR3 coding sequence is TGTGCCAGCAGTGATCCAGCGGGGGATTCCTACAATGAGCAGTTCTTC.

The chain joins TRBV3-1 (or the pseudogene TRBV3-2) to TRBJ2-2; 7 positions match TRBD2. CDR3 length: 18 residues. Losses at the gene ends were 3 bases for V and 1 base for J; bases not matched to a gene: 11. CDR1 is LGHDT, CDR2 YNNKEL, per germline (reference sequence). For the CDR3, the DNA is TGTGCCAGCAGCCAGCCAAGAGGGGCTAGCGGGAACACCGGGGAGCTGTTTTTT. It is translated as CASSQPRGASGNTGELFF.

This chain joins TRBV4-2 and TRBJ2-3; TRBD2 matches at 10 bases. Germline V gene lookup returns CDR1 LGHNA and CDR2 YNFKEQ. The CDR3 sequence is 14 residues long. V dropped 4 bases and J dropped 3; count of bases not matched to a gene: 1. CDR3 DNA: TGTGCCAGCAGCCGGACTAGCGGTACAGATACGCAGTATTTT. Translating gives CASSRTSGTDTQYF.

V gene TRBV24-1 combines with J gene TRBJ1-1; D remains ambiguous. Trimming cost V 5 bases and J 5 bases, with 11 bases left between them. Per germline, CDR1 KGHDR and CDR2 SFDVKD. The CDR3 sequence is 13 residues long. The CDR3 sequence: CATSARAGTEAFF. Written as DNA, the CDR3 is TGTGCCACCAGTGCCCGCGCGGGGACTGAAGCTTTCTTT.

The genes are TRBV12-3 or TRBV12-4 and TRBJ2-7; D ambiguous. V was shortened by 8 bases and J by 6 bases, with 17 bases between the two germline ends. The CDR3 runs to 13 residues. CDR3 residues: CASSRSGISEQYV. The DNA of the CDR3 is TGTGCCAGCTCTCGGAGTGGTATCAGCGAGCAGTACGTC.

This sequence joins TRBV1 and TRBJ1-2. TRBV1 has pseudogene status. CDR3 length: 12 residues. This CDR3 is CTYKGRYYGYTF. The CDR3 bases are TGCACCTACAAAGGGAGGTATTATGGCTACACCTTC.

The sample holds one count of this clone. The chain combines TRBV15 with TRBJ2-7, with 8 bases fitting TRBD2. Unmatched junction bases numbered 7, after V lost 1 base and J lost 2 bases. Looked up from germline, CDR1 is LNHNV and CDR2 is YYDKDF (reference sequence). CDR3 length: 16 amino acids. Here the CDR3 DNA reads TGTGCCACCAGCAGAGGGTCAGCGGGAGCTCCCTACGAGCAGTACTTC. Its translation is CATSRGSAGAPYEQYF.

The V call is TRBV28, the J call TRBJ1-2, with 7 nucleotides matching TRBD1. Germline V lookup: CDR1 MDHEN, CDR2 SYDVKM. The CDR3 consists of 12 residues. V was clipped by 10 bases and J by 0 bases; unmatched bases: 2. The CDR3 is CATGGTNYGYTF. CDR3 DNA: TGTGCCACAGGGGGGACTAACTATGGCTACACCTTC.

This clone was observed once. The chain employs TRBV6-5 and TRBJ1-2; 9 nucleotides line up with TRBD1. CDR1 is MNHEY and CDR2 is SVGAGI in the germline V gene. This CDR3 region has 15 residues. The trim removed 6 bases at V and 4 bases at J, leaving 9 bases unmatched. CDR3 in DNA: TGTGCCAGCAGCTATAAACAGGGGGCGATCTATGGCTACACCTTC. It is translated as CASSYKQGAIYGYTF.

This chain links TRBV11-2 with TRBJ2-7; a weak D match, TRBD2 (6 bases). The CDR3 contains 16 residues. The V and J ends lost 1 base and 3 bases respectively, with 16 bases between them. Germline values: CDR1 SGHAT, CDR2 FQNNGV. The CDR3 coding sequence is TGTGCCAGCAGCTTAGTAATCGGGAGTTCGGACTACGAGCAGTACTTC. Translated, it gives CASSLVIGSSDYEQYF. Supplemented by reference TRBV11-2 and TRBJ2-7, the full variable domain reads EAGVAQSPRYKIIEKRQSVAFWCNPISGHATLYWYQQILGQGPKLLIQFQNNGVVDDSQLPKDRFSAERLKGVDSTLKIQPAKLEDSAVYLCASSLVIGSSDYEQYFGPGTRLTVT.

This chain connects TRBV9 to TRBJ2-2; 7 bases map to TRBD2. The CDR3 runs 15 residues. J gave up 5 bases and V 5 bases, and 9 bases lay outside the gene matches. Germline loops: CDR1 SGDLS, CDR2 YYNGEE. The CDR3 loop is CASSPTSVGTGELFF. The CDR3 DNA reads as TGTGCCAGCAGTCCTACTAGCGTTGGGACCGGGGAGCTGTTTTTT.

This chain links TRBV5-5 with TRBJ2-3; D gene ambiguous. Germline-derived CDR1 and CDR2 are SGHKS and YYEKEE (reference sequence). Between the trimmed V and J ends, which lost 1 base and 1 base, there was a span of 7 bases. The CDR3 length is 14 residues. CDR3 sequence: CASSLTYGTDTQYF. DNA for the CDR3: TGTGCCAGCAGCTTGACTTACGGCACAGATACGCAGTATTTT.

The chain uses TRBV30 and TRBJ1-1; D gene uncertain. The V gene's germline CDR1 is GTSNPN and CDR2 SVGIG (reference sequence). The CDR3 has 16 amino acids. The germline V and J ends were trimmed by 0 bases and 0 bases, with 14 bases remaining between them. CDR3 nucleotide sequence: TGTGCCTGGAGTGTGATTATGGGCAGCTTGAACACTGAAGCTTTCTTT. Encoded protein: CAWSVIMGSLNTEAFF.

The chain recombines TRBV4-1 with TRBJ2-3; TRBD2 might be the D (6 bases). The germline CDR1 and CDR2 sequences are MGHRA and YSYEKL. The CDR3 contains 16 residues. Between the trimmed V and J ends, which lost 0 bases and 3 bases, there was a span of 13 bases. Written as DNA, the CDR3 is TGCGCCAGCAGCCAAGATGGGGCAGGAGGGACAGATACGCAGTATTTT. Amino acid sequence: CASSQDGAGGTDTQYF.

The chain joins TRBV6-5 to TRBJ2-1; perhaps TRBD1 as D (6 bases). V was clipped by 5 bases and J by 14 bases, with 13 bases between them. The CDR3 is made up of 11 amino acids. Germline assignment: CDR1 MNHEY and CDR2 SVGAGI. The CDR3 region is CASSLGQIKFF. CDR3 coding DNA: TGTGCCAGCAGTCTCGGACAGATAAAGTTCTTC.

The chain has TRBV2 and TRBJ2-1; tentative D call: TRBD2 (6 bases). Germline V lookup: CDR1 SNHLY, CDR2 FYNNEI. The CDR3 consists of 15 residues. Between the trimmed V and J ends, which lost 1 base and 9 bases, there was a span of 16 bases. CDR3 protein: CASSEGAGRPGEQFF. The CDR3 DNA reads TGTGCCAGCAGTGAAGGGGCAGGGAGGCCGGGTGAGCAGTTCTTC. The full variable domain, rest sourced from reference TRBV2 and TRBJ2-1, is EPEVTQTPSHQVTQMGQEVILRCVPISNHLYFYWYRQILGQKVEFLVSFYNNEISEKSEIFDDQFSVERPDGSNFTLKIRSTKLEDSAMYFCASSEGAGRPGEQFFGPGTRLTVL.

The V gene is TRBV28, the J gene TRBJ2-1; 8 bases are a match to TRBD2. The ends lost 5 bases at V and 8 bases at J; junction bases unmatched: 8. This CDR3 has 14 amino acids. Germline-derived CDR1 and CDR2 are MDHEN and SYDVKM. DNA for the CDR3: TGTGCCAGCAGTCCCGGACTAGCTTCCTATGAGCAGTTCTTC. Translating gives CASSPGLASYEQFF.

The sample holds a few counts of this clone. V gene TRBV19 combines with J gene TRBJ2-1; TRBD2 aligns across 7 bases. With V trimmed by 7 bases and J by 0 bases, 6 bases remained unmatched. Looked up from germline, CDR1 is LNHDA and CDR2 is SQIVND (reference sequence). The CDR3 extends over 15 amino acids. For the CDR3, the DNA is TGTGCCAGTAACCGCGGGAGAACCTCCTACAATGAGCAGTTCTTC. It codes for CASNRGRTSYNEQFF.

This chain connects TRBV29-1 to TRBJ2-3; tentative D call: TRBD1 (5 bases). The CDR3 has 13 residues. Looked up from germline, CDR1 is SQVTM and CDR2 is ANQGSEA. Deletions cut 6 bases from V and 5 bases from J, with 15 bases between. The CDR3 protein is CSVLRDSGDTQYF. The CDR3 DNA sequence: TGCAGCGTACTCAGGGATTCGGGAGATACGCAGTATTTT.

The rearrangement uses TRBV11-1 and TRBJ2-7; 8 nucleotides line up with TRBD2. Germline V CDR1 and CDR2: SGHAT, FQDESV (reference sequence). Unmatched junction bases numbered 9, after V lost 6 bases and J lost 5 bases. There are 14 residues in the CDR3. DNA for the CDR3: TGTGCCAGCAGTCGAGCGGGAGCTAGGAACGAGCAGTACTTC. As protein: CASSRAGARNEQYF.

CDR3 sequence: CAISDPGGLAETQLHYEQYF. The DNA of the CDR3 is TGTGCCATCAGTGACCCCGGGGGACTAGCGGAGACACAACTCCACTACGAGCAGTACTTC. This rearrangement joins TRBV10-3 to TRBJ2-7, with 11 bases lining up with TRBD2. Trimming at V came to 3 bases and at J to 3 bases, leaving 19 bases not matched to a gene. This CDR3 comprises 20 residues. Germline CDR1 ENHRY, CDR2 SYGVKD.

In its sample, this clone was seen once. V gene TRBV5-4 combines with J gene TRBJ2-3, with a possible D match to TRBD1 (6 bases). Germline lookup yields CDR1 SGHNT and CDR2 YYREEE (reference sequence). Between the trimmed V and J ends, which lost 4 bases and 6 bases, there was a span of 21 bases. This CDR3 comprises 16 residues. Here the CDR3 reads CASSVLDRNLLDTQYF. The CDR3 coding sequence is TGTGCCAGCAGCGTGCTCGACAGGAATCTACTGGATACGCAGTATTTT.

The rearrangement uses TRBV6-5 and TRBJ2-3, with D tentatively TRBD2 (5 bases). V shed 4 bases and J shed 2 bases, with 13 bases lying between them. Germline-derived CDR1 and CDR2 are MNHEY and SVGAGI. This CDR3 is 15 amino acids long. The chain's CDR3 is CASSSGLLFTDTQYF. The CDR3 DNA is TGTGCCAGCAGTTCCGGACTGCTCTTCACAGATACGCAGTATTTT.

The gene calls are TRBV3-1 (or the pseudogene TRBV3-2) and TRBJ2-2; D is unresolved. V was shortened by 4 bases and J by 4 bases, with 4 bases between the two germline ends. This CDR3 spans 12 amino acids. Germline-derived CDR1 and CDR2 are LGHDT and YNNKEL (reference sequence). The CDR3 protein is CASSPFTGELFF. CDR3 bases: TGTGCCAGCAGCCCCTTCACCGGGGAGCTGTTTTTT.

The chain links TRBV29-1 to TRBJ1-5; TRBD1 agrees at 7 bases. Germline loops: CDR1 SQVTM, CDR2 ANQGSEA. Germline trimming cut 5 bases from V and 6 bases from J; bases unmatched to any gene: 10. This CDR3 contains 14 residues. CDR3 amino acids: CSVTLGGASQPQHF. As DNA, the CDR3 is TGCAGCGTTACTCTAGGGGGCGCGAGTCAGCCCCAGCATTTT.

V usage is TRBV4-2 and J usage is TRBJ2-2; 7 nucleotides line up with TRBD2. Germline values: CDR1 LGHNA, CDR2 YNFKEQ. The CDR3 spans 19 residues. After removal of 4 bases from V and 0 bases from J, the junction contained 14 bases not matched to a gene. The CDR3 loop is CASSRLKSASGPNTGELFF. CDR3 DNA: TGTGCCAGCAGCCGCCTCAAGTCGGCTAGCGGTCCGAACACCGGGGAGCTGTTTTTT.